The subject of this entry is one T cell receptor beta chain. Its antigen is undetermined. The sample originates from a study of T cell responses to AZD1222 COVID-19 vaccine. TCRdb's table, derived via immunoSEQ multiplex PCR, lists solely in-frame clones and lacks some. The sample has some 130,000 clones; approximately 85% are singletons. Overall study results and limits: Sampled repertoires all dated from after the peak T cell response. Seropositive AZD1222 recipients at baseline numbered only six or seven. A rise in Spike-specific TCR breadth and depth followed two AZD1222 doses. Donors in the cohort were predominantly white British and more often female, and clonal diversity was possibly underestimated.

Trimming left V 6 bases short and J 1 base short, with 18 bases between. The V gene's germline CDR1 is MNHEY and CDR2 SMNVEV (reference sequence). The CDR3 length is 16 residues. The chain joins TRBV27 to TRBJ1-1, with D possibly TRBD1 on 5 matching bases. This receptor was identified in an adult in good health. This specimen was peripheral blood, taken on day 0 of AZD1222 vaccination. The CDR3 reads CASRNRRSTANTEAFF. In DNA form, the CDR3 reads TGTGCCAGCAGGAATAGGAGGTCGACAGCGAACACTGAAGCTTTCTTT.